The 20 T cell receptor beta chains presented below share a single source sample, sequenced in a study of cytomegalovirus exposure and HLA in healthy donors (dated by TCRdb to 2016 to 2017). Receptor libraries were prepared by the immunoSEQ multiplex PCR assay. A mixture of 60 forward primers for TCR Vbeta segments and 13 reverse primers for TCR Jbeta segments was used in the multiplex PCR. What TCRdb holds here is the immuneACCESS table cut down to in-frame rearrangements. Part of the clones is not present; checked against another copy, under half of the missing clones reflect an unresolved V gene, and the others are unexplained. The sample data list roughly 250,000 clones, and about 80% of these were observed just once. Together, the top ten hold less than 0.4% of the sample. Sequenced input: PBMCs. The receptor set was obtained from a girl aged 2 to 9 in good health and CMV-seronegative.

The V and J genes are TRBV2 and TRBJ1-6; a weak D match, TRBD1 (6 bases). Per the germline V gene, CDR1 is SNHLY and CDR2 is FYNNEI. This CDR3 contains 13 residues. V was cut by 4 bases and J by 10 bases, with 11 bases left in between. CDR3 region: CASSVGQDSPLHF. CDR3 bases: TGTGCCAGCAGTGTGGGACAAGACTCACCCCTCCACTTT.

This clone was seen a few times. The V and J genes are TRBV2 and TRBJ2-7; unclear D gene. CDR1 and CDR2 (germline): SNHLY, FYNNEI. There are 14 residues in the CDR3. V was clipped by 4 bases and J by 4 bases, with 14 bases between them. In DNA form, the CDR3 reads TGTGCCAGCAGTGGACTCGTCGGGTATTACGAGCAGTACTTC. Translation: CASSGLVGYYEQYF.

V and J are TRBV7-9 and TRBJ2-7; 7 nucleotides match TRBD2. Trimming at V came to 6 bases and at J to 5 bases, leaving 13 bases not matched to a gene. The CDR3 is made up of 15 amino acids. The germline gives CDR1 SEHNR, CDR2 FQNEAQ (reference sequence). The CDR3 DNA reads TGTGCCAGCAGTTTTAGGGGCGGGAGTACCCACGAGCAGTACTTC. Protein: CASSFRGGSTHEQYF.

The J gene is TRBJ1-6, the V gene TRBV27; a weak D match, TRBD1 (6 bases). Trimming shortened V by 8 bases and J by 7 bases, and 18 bases separated the two germline ends. This CDR3 has 15 residues. Germline values: CDR1 MNHEY, CDR2 SMNVEV (reference sequence). CDR3 sequence: CASRLTGLMNSPLHF. DNA of the CDR3: TGTGCCAGCCGGCTTACAGGGTTAATGAATTCACCCCTCCACTTT.

The chain has TRBV5-4 and TRBJ2-7; 11 nucleotides line up with TRBD1. J gave up 2 bases and V 3 bases, and 7 bases lay outside the gene matches. The germline CDR1 and CDR2 sequences are SGHNT and YYREEE (reference sequence). The CDR3 length is 16 residues. CDR3 nucleotide sequence: TGTGCCAGCAGCTGGGACGGGACAGGGGGGACCTACGAGCAGTACTTC. It encodes CASSWDGTGGTYEQYF. The complete variable domain, with remaining parts taken from reference TRBV5-4 and TRBJ2-7, reads ETGVTQSPTHLIKTRGQQVTLRCSSQSGHNTVSWYQQALGQGPQFIFQYYREEENGRGNFPPRFSGLQFPNYSSELNVNALELDDSALYLCASSWDGTGGTYEQYFGPGTRLTVT.

This chain joins TRBV4-2 and TRBJ2-1; possible D gene TRBD2, 5 bases. In germline, CDR1 is LGHNA, CDR2 YNFKEQ. This CDR3 is 16 amino acids long. V gave up 0 bases and J gave up 1 base, with 10 bases separating them. This CDR3 reads CASSQDLRRSYNEQFF. CDR3 DNA sequence: TGTGCCAGCAGCCAAGATTTAAGGAGGTCCTACAATGAGCAGTTCTTC.

This clone was observed a handful of times. The V and J genes are TRBV27 and TRBJ2-5, with a tentative D call TRBD1 (6 bases). V dropped 3 bases and J dropped 0 bases, with 11 bases sitting between them. The germline gives CDR1 MNHEY, CDR2 SMNVEV (reference sequence). CDR3 length: 15 residues. As DNA, the CDR3 is TGTGCCAGCAGTTTCTTGGGGGCAGACCAAGAGACCCAGTACTTC. It yields the protein CASSFLGADQETQYF.

The J gene is TRBJ2-1, the V gene TRBV9; weak D call: TRBD1 (5 bases). Trimming stripped 5 bases from V and 7 bases from J, with 16 bases between. This CDR3 comprises 14 residues. The germline gives CDR1 SGDLS, CDR2 YYNGEE. The CDR3 loop is CASSLTREGNEQFF. For the CDR3, the DNA is TGTGCCAGCAGTCTAACCAGGGAAGGGAATGAGCAGTTCTTC.

The chain couples TRBV9 to TRBJ1-1; D gene unclear. Trimming left V 0 bases short and J 1 base short, with 4 bases between. In germline, CDR1 is SGDLS, CDR2 YYNGEE. This CDR3 has 13 residues. The CDR3 coding sequence is TGTGCCAGCAGCGTAGGTAAGAACACTGAAGCTTTCTTT. It specifies CASSVGKNTEAFF. The full variable domain, completed using reference TRBV9 and TRBJ1-1, is DSGVTQTPKHLITATGQRVTLRCSPRSGDLSVYWYQQSLDQGLQFLIQYYNGEERAKGNILERFSAQQFPDLHSELNLSSLELGDSALYFCASSVGKNTEAFFGQGTRLTVV.

V usage is TRBV28 and J usage is TRBJ2-7; 10 bases match TRBD2. The J segment lost 2 bases and the V segment lost 6 bases, leaving 10 bases of the junction unmatched. Germline CDR1 and CDR2: MDHEN and SYDVKM. The CDR3 has 16 amino acids. The CDR3, as DNA: TGTGCCAGCAGCGGACTAGCGGATATTCCGGCCTACGAGCAGTACTTC. This sequence encodes CASSGLADIPAYEQYF.

This chain connects TRBV6-5 to TRBJ2-7; no clear D. This CDR3 comprises 14 residues. CDR1 and CDR2 from the germline V gene are MNHEY and SVGAGI. V shed 0 bases and J shed 4 bases, with 10 bases lying between them. The DNA of the CDR3 is TGTGCCAGCAGTTACTCGAGCCATATGTACGAGCAGTACTTC. Protein: CASSYSSHMYEQYF.

The chain links TRBV25-1 to TRBJ1-5, with TRBD1 identical over 7 bases. The CDR3 totals 15 residues. Germline V gene lookup returns CDR1 MGHDK and CDR2 SYGVNS. Unmatched junction bases numbered 5, after V lost 5 bases and J lost 1 base. CDR3 residues: CASSKAGGSNQPQHF. The CDR3 nucleotides are TGTGCCAGCAGTAAAGCAGGGGGGAGCAATCAGCCCCAGCATTTT.

This clone occurred once. J is TRBJ2-2 and V is TRBV5-6; D call uncertain. This CDR3 contains 11 residues. CDR1 is SGHDT, CDR2 YYEEEE, per germline. V lost 1 base to trimming and J lost 7 bases, with 2 bases between them. The CDR3 is CASSLYGELFF. The CDR3 nucleotides read TGTGCCAGCAGCTTGTACGGGGAGCTGTTTTTT.

V is TRBV4-2 and J is TRBJ2-7, with TRBD2 matching over 8 bases. V lost 1 base and J lost 7; bases outside the gene matches: 15. Germline values: CDR1 LGHNA, CDR2 YNFKEQ. This CDR3 is 17 amino acids long. The CDR3 loop reads CASSQATPEAGEYEQYF. CDR3 bases: TGTGCCAGCAGCCAAGCTACCCCCGAAGCGGGAGAATATGAGCAGTACTTC.

The chain recombines TRBV6-1 with TRBJ1-1, with a tentative D call TRBD1 (5 bases). Trimming pared 1 base from V and 5 bases from J, leaving 14 bases between. Germline loops: CDR1 MNHNS, CDR2 SASEGT. CDR3 size: 15 residues. In nucleotides, the CDR3 is TGTGCCAGCAGTGAAGGGGTGGGGCGGAGTACTGAAGCTTTCTTT. This codes for CASSEGVGRSTEAFF.

The chain is built from TRBV4-2 and TRBJ2-5; 7 bases map to TRBD1. Germline CDR1 and CDR2: LGHNA and YNFKEQ. The J segment lost 0 bases and the V segment lost 1 base, leaving 8 bases of the junction unmatched. The CDR3 loop spans 17 amino acids. The CDR3 sequence: CASSQGATGTYQETQYF. The CDR3 DNA follows: TGTGCCAGCAGCCAAGGTGCGACAGGGACGTACCAAGAGACCCAGTACTTC.

The chain combines TRBV4-2 with TRBJ2-5; D uncertain. Germline V lookup: CDR1 LGHNA, CDR2 YNFKEQ. This CDR3 is 13 amino acids long. V was trimmed by 0 bases and J by 2 bases, leaving 4 bases between them. The CDR3 nucleotides read TGTGCCAGCAGCCAAGACCTTCAAGAGACCCAGTACTTC. Protein product: CASSQDLQETQYF.

V and J are TRBV27 and TRBJ2-5; D remains ambiguous. The CDR3 extends over 13 amino acids. Germline CDR1 is MNHEY and CDR2 is SMNVEV (reference sequence). V was shortened by 4 bases and J by 9 bases, with 15 bases between the two germline ends. The CDR3 DNA follows: TGTGCCAGCAGTTGGCAGGCGCAAGGTGCCCAGTACTTC. It encodes CASSWQAQGAQYF.

V usage is TRBV30 and J usage is TRBJ2-5, with D possibly being TRBD2 (5 bases). The J call could be wrong; TRBJ2-7 is a better fit for the DNA end. The germline V gene encodes CDR1 GTSNPN and CDR2 SVGIG (reference sequence). CDR3 length equals 13 residues. CDR3 nucleotides: TGTGCCTCCCAAAGAAGCGCGGGCTCCGAGCAGTACTTC. Its translation is CASQRSAGSEQYF.

The rearrangement uses TRBV7-8 and TRBJ1-1; 9 bases match TRBD1. Germline CDR1 is SGHVS and CDR2 is FQNEAQ. J gave up 4 bases and V 2 bases, and 5 bases lay outside the gene matches. The CDR3 spans 15 residues. The CDR3: CASSLQVTGGTEAFF. CDR3 DNA: TGTGCCAGCAGCTTACAGGTGACAGGGGGCACTGAAGCTTTCTTT.